This T cell receptor (beta chain) was sequenced during a study of cytomegalovirus exposure and HLA in healthy donors. PCR amplification relied on 60 Vbeta primers (plus 13 Jbeta primers). Data came from immunoSEQ multiplex PCR; TCRdb stores just in-frame clones and leaves some out. The repertoire table contains about 51,000 clones. CDR1 and CDR2 from the germline V gene are SGHTA and FQGNSA. V dropped 0 bases and J dropped 5 bases, with 13 bases sitting between them. This CDR3 region has 15 residues. A note on this clone: Its matching antigen is unknown.

Findings and caveats of the study: Per a prior analysis, the majority of TCR beta V segments were productive roughly 90% or roughly 30% of the time. The sole available immune exposure information was CMV serostatus.

This rearrangement joins TRBV7-2 to TRBJ2-5, with D possibly matching TRBD1 (6 bases). The receptor's source is a man aged 40-50 years in good health and CMV-seropositive. What was sequenced was PBMCs. The CDR3 DNA reads TGTGCCAGCAGCTTAGCCAGTGGGGGCTTGGAGACCCAGTACTTC. Translation: CASSLASGGLETQYF.